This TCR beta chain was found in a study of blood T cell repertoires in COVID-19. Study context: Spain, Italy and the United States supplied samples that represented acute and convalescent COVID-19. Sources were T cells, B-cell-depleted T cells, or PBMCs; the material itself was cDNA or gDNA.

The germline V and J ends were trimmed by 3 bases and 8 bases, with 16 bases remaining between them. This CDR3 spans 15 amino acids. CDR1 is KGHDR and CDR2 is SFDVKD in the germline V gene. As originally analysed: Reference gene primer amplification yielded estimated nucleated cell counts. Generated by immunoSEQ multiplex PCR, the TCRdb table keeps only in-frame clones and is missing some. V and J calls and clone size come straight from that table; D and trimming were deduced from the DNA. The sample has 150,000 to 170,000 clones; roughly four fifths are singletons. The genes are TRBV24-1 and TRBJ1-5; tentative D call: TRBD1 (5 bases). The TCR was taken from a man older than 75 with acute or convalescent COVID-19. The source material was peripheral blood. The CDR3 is CATSDPGDPLEPQHF. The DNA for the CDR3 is TGTGCCACCAGTGATCCGGGGGACCCACTGGAGCCCCAGCATTTT.